This T cell receptor beta chain is from a study of cytomegalovirus exposure and HLA in healthy donors. Germline CDR1 and CDR2: LNHNV and YYDKDF (reference sequence). This CDR3 has 12 amino acids. Trimming shortened V by 4 bases and J by 9 bases, and 7 bases separated the two germline ends. This clone was picked up a small number of times. Method: immunoSEQ multiplex PCR; TCRdb's copy keeps in-frame clones and lacks some. The sample lists about 360,000 clones; 86% were seen once. The sample comprised PBMCs. The source of this sequence is a young woman in good health and CMV-seronegative. The chain links TRBV15 to TRBJ1-6; D is uncertain. The chain's CDR3 is CATSTPSSPLHF. CDR3 nucleotides: TGTGCCACCAGCACCCCGTCTTCACCCCTCCACTTT.